The 17 T cell receptor beta chains given below trace back to one sample, sequenced in a study of blood T cell repertoires in COVID-19 (dated by TCRdb to 2018 to 2021). The library was produced with the immunoSEQ multiplex PCR assay. As stored in TCRdb, this immuneACCESS dataset retains in-frame rearrangements with V and J assigned. A fraction of the clones does not appear; measured against another copy, unresolved V genes explain less than half of the discrepancy, and the remainder lacks a known reason. A total of about 430,000 clones appear in this sample, about 88% of them only once. The ten largest clones take up approximately 1.3% of the sample. The source material was PBMCs or T cells enriched from blood (not recorded which). The receptors originated from a young woman who had been exposed to COVID-19.

The chain uses TRBV11-2 and TRBJ1-3; D call uncertain. Trimming took 3 bases from V and 2 from J, leaving 14 bases between them. Germline V lookup: CDR1 SGHAT, CDR2 FQNNGV. The CDR3 length is 16 residues. The CDR3 sequence is CASSLSTPRAGNTIYF. Here the CDR3 DNA reads TGTGCCAGCAGCTTGAGCACCCCCCGCGCTGGAAACACCATATATTTT.

This chain uses TRBV7-9 with TRBJ2-7, with TRBD2 as a possible D gene (7 bases). V was shortened by 5 bases and J by 6 bases, with 17 bases between the two germline ends. There are 14 residues in the CDR3. Germline CDR1 SEHNR, CDR2 FQNEAQ (reference sequence). CDR3 DNA sequence: TGTGCCAGCAGCCTAGATGGGGGCGGGGGCGAGCAGTACTTC. Protein product: CASSLDGGGGEQYF. The entire variable domain, with the rest obtained from reference TRBV7-9 and TRBJ2-7, is as follows: DTGVSQNPRHKITKRGQNVTFRCDPISEHNRLYWYRQTLGQGPEFLTYFQNEAQLEKSRLLSDRFSAERPKGSFSTLEIQRTEQGDSAMYLCASSLDGGGGEQYFGPGTRLTVT.

The rearrangement joins TRBV7-3 to TRBJ2-7, with 9 bases lining up with TRBD2. The germline CDR1 and CDR2 sequences are SGHTA and FQGTGA. The CDR3 has 14 amino acids. Trimming cost V 5 bases and J 5 bases; bases outside gene matches: 7. CDR3 residues: CASSHPGLADEQYF. CDR3 sequence (DNA): TGTGCCAGCAGCCATCCGGGACTAGCTGACGAGCAGTACTTC. Full variable domain (remainder filled in from reference TRBV7-3 and TRBJ2-7): GAGVSQTPSNKVTEKGKYVELRCDPISGHTALYWYRQSLGQGPEFLIYFQGTGAADDSGLPNDRFFAVRPEGSVSTLKIQRTERGDSAVYLCASSHPGLADEQYFGPGTRLTVT.

This rearrangement joins TRBV3-1 (or the pseudogene TRBV3-2) to TRBJ2-7; D gene unclear. The CDR3 is 15 residues long. The V end lost 0 bases, the J end lost 1 base, and 10 bases lay between the germline ends. Germline-derived CDR1 and CDR2 are LGHDT and YNNKEL (reference sequence). CDR3 bases: TGTGCCAGCAGCCAAGATGGTGTCGGTTCCTACGAGCAGTACTTC. Translation gives CASSQDGVGSYEQYF.

The chain has TRBV27 and TRBJ1-4; possible D gene TRBD1, 5 bases. Germline-derived CDR1 and CDR2 are MNHEY and SMNVEV (reference sequence). V was shortened by 6 bases and J by 3 bases, with 17 bases between the two germline ends. The CDR3 is made up of 16 amino acids. CDR3 amino acids: CASSQWGTRPNEKLFF. The CDR3 DNA sequence: TGTGCCAGCAGCCAGTGGGGCACCCGACCTAATGAAAAACTGTTTTTT. The full variable domain, completed using reference TRBV27 and TRBJ1-4, is EAQVTQNPRYLITVTGKKLTVTCSQNMNHEYMSWYRQDPGLGLRQIYYSMNVEVTDKGDVPEGYKVSRKEKRNFPLILESPSPNQTSLYFCASSQWGTRPNEKLFFGSGTQLSVL.

A note on this clone: A read error may produce the germline difference seen at one junction end. This sequence joins TRBV5-1 and TRBJ2-1, with 10 bases matching TRBD1. The germline CDR1 and CDR2 sequences are SGHRS and YFSETQ. The CDR3 runs to 22 residues. The CDR3 sequence: CASSLGQGAYHRDKPHYSEQFF. CDR3 nucleotide sequence: TGCGCCAGCAGCTTGGGACAGGGGGCATATCACCGAGACAAACCCCACTACAGTGAGCAGTTCTTC. Full variable domain (remainder filled in from reference TRBV5-1 and TRBJ2-1): KAGVTQTPRYLIKTRGQQVTLSCSPISGHRSVSWYQQTPGQGLQFLFEYFSETQRNKGNFPGRFSGRQFSNSRSEMNVSTLELGDSALYLCASSLGQGAYHRDKPHYSEQFFGPGTRLTVL.

The chain has TRBV28 and TRBJ2-4; possible D gene TRBD1, 5 bases. The CDR3 spans 14 residues. Trimming stripped 8 bases from V and 0 bases from J, with 11 bases between. The V gene's germline CDR1 is MDHEN and CDR2 SYDVKM. This CDR3 is CASQTEIAKNIQYF. The CDR3 DNA follows: TGTGCCAGCCAGACAGAAATAGCCAAAAACATTCAGTACTTC.

The rearrangement links TRBV19 to TRBJ2-7; 7 nucleotides match TRBD1. With 5 bases clipped from V and 0 bases from J, the junction kept 4 bases outside the gene matches. The CDR3 extends over 14 amino acids. Germline assignment: CDR1 LNHDA and CDR2 SQIVND (reference sequence). CDR3: CASSLSGGSYEQYF. DNA of the CDR3: TGTGCCAGTAGTTTATCAGGGGGCTCCTACGAGCAGTACTTC.

This clone was detected a few times. The sample has other DNA sequences that encode this CDR3 too. The rearrangement uses TRBV28 and TRBJ1-4, with a tentative D call TRBD1 (6 bases). The V end was cut by 1 base, the J end by 8 bases, with 14 bases between. This CDR3 spans 15 amino acids. Germline values: CDR1 MDHEN, CDR2 SYDVKM. CDR3 bases: TGTGCCAGCAGTTTATCGGGAGGGGGGAGCGAAAAACTGTTTTTT. Residues: CASSLSGGGSEKLFF.

The chain is built from TRBV19 and TRBJ2-1; the D is unclear. CDR3 length: 11 residues. Germline CDR1 is LNHDA and CDR2 is SQIVND (reference sequence). The V and J ends lost 7 bases and 7 bases respectively, with 8 bases between them. The CDR3 loop reads CASKLENEQFF. Written as DNA, the CDR3 is TGTGCCAGTAAGTTGGAGAATGAGCAGTTCTTC.

This chain joins TRBV15 and TRBJ2-7; TRBD1 matches 8 bases. Per germline, CDR1 LNHNV and CDR2 YYDKDF (reference sequence). V gave up 1 base and J gave up 3 bases; unmatched junction bases: 8. This CDR3 contains 16 residues. The CDR3 sequence is CATSRVAGGDFYEQYF. CDR3 in DNA: TGTGCCACCAGCAGAGTGGCAGGGGGCGATTTCTACGAGCAGTACTTC.

The chain employs TRBV7-2 and TRBJ2-5; 7 positions match TRBD2. CDR3 size: 14 residues. The J segment lost 5 bases and the V segment lost 1 base, leaving 4 bases of the junction unmatched. Germline V lookup: CDR1 SGHTA, CDR2 FQGNSA. The CDR3 reads CASSLERGWETQYF. In DNA, the CDR3 is TGTGCCAGCAGCTTAGAGCGGGGTTGGGAGACCCAGTACTTC.

This chain connects TRBV2 to TRBJ1-2; 9 bases agree with TRBD1. Trimming cost V 6 bases and J 8 bases; bases outside gene matches: 7. This CDR3 region has 13 residues. The germline V gene encodes CDR1 SNHLY and CDR2 FYNNEI. The CDR3 reads CASRGGQGDGYTF. The CDR3 DNA is TGTGCCAGCAGGGGGGGACAGGGCGACGGCTACACCTTC.

This chain links TRBV4-3 with TRBJ2-2; TRBD2 agrees at 8 bases. Trimming took 1 base from V and 5 from J; bases not matched to a gene: 9. The CDR3 loop spans 17 amino acids. The V gene's germline CDR1 is LGHNA and CDR2 YSLEER. The CDR3 loop is CASSQALAGPPTGELFF. The CDR3 DNA follows: TGCGCCAGCAGCCAAGCCTTAGCGGGGCCTCCTACCGGGGAGCTGTTTTTT.

This rearrangement joins TRBV5-1 to TRBJ2-2; tentative D call: TRBD2 (5 bases). This CDR3 has 14 residues. CDR1 is SGHRS, CDR2 YFSETQ, per germline. V lost 5 bases to trimming and J lost 5 bases, with 13 bases between them. In DNA, the CDR3 is TGCGCCAGCAGACTAGTTCTGAGTACCGGGGAGCTGTTTTTT. It yields the protein CASRLVLSTGELFF. The complete variable domain, with remaining parts taken from reference TRBV5-1 and TRBJ2-2, reads KAGVTQTPRYLIKTRGQQVTLSCSPISGHRSVSWYQQTPGQGLQFLFEYFSETQRNKGNFPGRFSGRQFSNSRSEMNVSTLELGDSALYLCASRLVLSTGELFFGEGSRLTVL.

A word on this clone: The same CDR3 can be traced to other DNA sequences in this sample. The chain carries TRBV10-3 and TRBJ1-1, with 7 positions matching TRBD1. The length of the CDR3 is 14 residues. Germline V gives CDR1 ENHRY, CDR2 SYGVKD. Trimming cost V 2 bases and J 0 bases; bases outside gene matches: 0. The CDR3: CAISEDRVNTEAFF. CDR3 DNA sequence: TGTGCCATCAGTGAGGACAGGGTGAACACTGAAGCTTTCTTT.

The chain couples TRBV5-6 to TRBJ2-5; unclear D gene. This CDR3 contains 13 residues. Trimming left V 2 bases short and J 9 bases short, with 14 bases between. Germline assignment: CDR1 SGHDT and CDR2 YYEEEE. The CDR3 is CASSFLSVPAQYF. CDR3 coding DNA: TGTGCCAGCAGCTTTTTATCGGTCCCCGCCCAGTACTTC.